This TCR beta chain appears in the sequencing data of a study of monozygotic twins with inflammatory bowel disease. The germline gives CDR1 SGHRS, CDR2 YFSETQ. The CDR3 extends over 16 amino acids. Whole-study results and caveats: Twins with IBD had fewer clonotypes in common with others than healthy twins, particularly during disease activity. Differing immunosuppressive treatments may have added variability to patient repertoires.

As to this clonotype: Its antigen is not known.

Every donor provided one blood sample measuring more than 2 ml. The unique tags termed UMIs, each holding a 6-nucleotide sample barcode, were added by means of template switching. From the 5' RACE reads, TCRdb lists one entry per CDR3 protein and no DNA. The sample shows approximately 400,000 distinct CDR3 sequences, and 2% to 3% sits with its ten largest clones. The rearrangement links TRBV5-1 to TRBJ1-6; TCRdb's D call of TRBD1 is untestable without DNA. The receptor was derived from a human donor with ulcerative colitis or Crohn's disease, or a healthy co-twin of an affected twin (not recorded which). Material for sequencing was blood. CDR3 loop: CASSWRQAEPNSPLHF. The whole variable domain, filled in from reference TRBV5-1 and TRBJ1-6, reads KAGVTQTPRYLIKTRGQQVTLSCSPISGHRSVSWYQQTPGQGLQFLFEYFSETQRNKGNFPGRFSGRQFSNSRSEMNVSTLELGDSALYLCASSWRQAEPNSPLHFGNGTRLTVT.